The rows below give T cell receptor beta chains drawn from one sample of a study of blood T cell repertoires in COVID-19. Assay used: immunoSEQ multiplex PCR; TCRdb lists only in-frame clones, some missing. Among 250,000 to 300,000 clones listed, 70% to 90% were seen once. The specimen was PBMCs or T cells enriched from blood (not recorded which). The receptors stem from a woman aged 45-65 years who had been exposed to COVID-19. Each CDR3 is given with its conserved first and last residue. The order of the fields is J gene, clone size, V gene, D gene, CDR3 DNA, CDR3 protein. The D gene is left open where the match is weak. Where a row states a size, it is once, few, many or the class of an expanded clone; other rows omit it.

J gene: TRBJ1-6
clone size: -
V gene: TRBV9
D gene: -
CDR3 DNA: TGTGCCAGCAGCGTAGAGGCACAGAATTCACCCCTCCACTTT
CDR3 protein: CASSVEAQNSPLHF

J gene: TRBJ2-3
clone size: -
V gene: TRBV4-1
D gene: TRBD1
CDR3 DNA: TGCGCCAGCAGCCTGTCAGGGGGCGTTGATACGCAGTATTTT
CDR3 protein: CASSLSGGVDTQYF

J gene: TRBJ2-7
clone size: -
V gene: TRBV19
D gene: TRBD1
CDR3 DNA: TGTGCCAGTAGTTCTTCGGGACAGGGCGTCCACGAGCAGTACTTC
CDR3 protein: CASSSSGQGVHEQYF

J gene: TRBJ2-7
clone size: -
V gene: TRBV2
D gene: -
CDR3 DNA: TGTGCCAGCAGCGCGGTCTACGAGCAGTACTTC
CDR3 protein: CASSAVYEQYF

J gene: TRBJ1-1
clone size: -
V gene: TRBV2
D gene: -
CDR3 DNA: TGTGCCAGCAGTGGGAGCCCTCGTGGGAACACTGAAGCTTTCTTT
CDR3 protein: CASSGSPRGNTEAFF

J gene: TRBJ2-5
clone size: -
V gene: TRBV18
D gene: TRBD2
CDR3 DNA: TGTGCCAGCTCAAATATATACGACCTGGGACTAGCTGGTAAAGAGACCCAGTACTTC
CDR3 protein: CASSNIYDLGLAGKETQYF

J gene: TRBJ1-5
clone size: -
V gene: TRBV27
D gene: TRBD1
CDR3 DNA: TGTGCCAGCAGTCTTAGAGGACAGGGGGGTTATAGCAATCAGCCCCAGCATTTT
CDR3 protein: CASSLRGQGGYSNQPQHF

J gene: TRBJ2-1
clone size: -
V gene: TRBV7-9
D gene: -
CDR3 DNA: TGTGCCAGCAGCTCTACAGGACCCTACAATGAGCAGTTCTTC
CDR3 protein: CASSSTGPYNEQFF

J gene: TRBJ2-1
clone size: -
V gene: TRBV2
D gene: TRBD1
CDR3 DNA: TGTGCCAGCAGTGCGGACAGGGGGCGTTACGGTGAGCAGTTCTTC
CDR3 protein: CASSADRGRYGEQFF

J gene: TRBJ2-5
clone size: -
V gene: TRBV11-2
D gene: -
CDR3 DNA: TGTGCCAGCAGCACAGGAGCTCAAGAGACCCAGTACTTC
CDR3 protein: CASSTGAQETQYF

J gene: TRBJ1-2
clone size: -
V gene: TRBV19
D gene: -
CDR3 DNA: TGTGCCAGTACCTCACTTACCCGCACAGTGTATGGCTACACCTTC
CDR3 protein: CASTSLTRTVYGYTF

J gene: TRBJ1-6
clone size: -
V gene: TRBV5-1
D gene: TRBD1
CDR3 DNA: TGCGCCAGCAGCACGGACAGGGGGCAGGGTAATTCACCCCTCCACTTT
CDR3 protein: CASSTDRGQGNSPLHF

J gene: TRBJ1-6
clone size: -
V gene: TRBV2
D gene: TRBD1
CDR3 DNA: TGTGCCAGCAAGCCGGGACAGTATAATTCACCCCTCCACTTT
CDR3 protein: CASKPGQYNSPLHF

J gene: TRBJ1-1
clone size: once
V gene: TRBV2
D gene: -
CDR3 DNA: TGTGCCAGCTACGAGGGGGGGTTTGACACTGAAGCTTTCTTT
CDR3 protein: CASYEGGFDTEAFF

J gene: TRBJ1-1
clone size: -
V gene: TRBV24-1
D gene: -
CDR3 DNA: TGTGCCACCAGTGACCGGGACTCGGATGAAGCTTTCTTT
CDR3 protein: CATSDRDSDEAFF

J gene: TRBJ1-6
clone size: -
V gene: TRBV27
D gene: TRBD1
CDR3 DNA: TGTGCCAGCAGTTTTGGGATAGGGACAGGGTATTCACCCCTCCACTTT
CDR3 protein: CASSFGIGTGYSPLHF

J gene: TRBJ1-2
clone size: -
V gene: TRBV3-1/TRBV3-2
D gene: -
CDR3 DNA: TGTGCCAGCAGCCCGACAAAAACAGGGACCTCCTCTGGCTACACCTTC
CDR3 protein: CASSPTKTGTSSGYTF

J gene: TRBJ1-1
clone size: -
V gene: TRBV7-2
D gene: -
CDR3 DNA: TGTGCCAGCAGCTTGAACAGGATAATGAACACTGAAGCTTTCTTT
CDR3 protein: CASSLNRIMNTEAFF

J gene: TRBJ1-1
clone size: few
V gene: TRBV3-1/TRBV3-2
D gene: TRBD1
CDR3 DNA: TGTGCCAGCAGCCCGGGACAGGGGGCGGCTGAAGCTTTCTTT
CDR3 protein: CASSPGQGAAEAFF

J gene: TRBJ1-1
clone size: -
V gene: TRBV19
D gene: TRBD1
CDR3 DNA: TGTGCCAGTAGTATTCGGGGGCAGGGGGTGAAGACTGAAGCTTTCTTT
CDR3 protein: CASSIRGQGVKTEAFF

J gene: TRBJ2-2
clone size: -
V gene: TRBV5-4
D gene: -
CDR3 DNA: TGTGCCAGCAGCTCCCCGCCCCCGTCAGGGGTGGCCGGGGAGCTGTTTTTT
CDR3 protein: CASSSPPPSGVAGELFF

J gene: TRBJ2-3
clone size: -
V gene: TRBV7-6
D gene: TRBD1
CDR3 DNA: TGTGCCAGCAGCTCTGGGACAGGGAGGTTCGGAGATACGCAGTATTTT
CDR3 protein: CASSSGTGRFGDTQYF